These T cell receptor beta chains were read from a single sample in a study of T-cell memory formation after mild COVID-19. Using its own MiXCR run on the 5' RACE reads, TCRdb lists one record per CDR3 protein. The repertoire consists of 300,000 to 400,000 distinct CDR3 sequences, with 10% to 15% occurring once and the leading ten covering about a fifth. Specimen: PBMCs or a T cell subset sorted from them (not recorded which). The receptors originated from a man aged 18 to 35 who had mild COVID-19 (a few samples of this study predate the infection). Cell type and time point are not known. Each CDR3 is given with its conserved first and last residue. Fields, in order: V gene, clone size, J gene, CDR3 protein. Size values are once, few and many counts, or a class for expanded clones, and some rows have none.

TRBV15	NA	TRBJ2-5	CATSSDRGETQYF
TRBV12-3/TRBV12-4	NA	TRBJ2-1	CASSPDRQNEQFF
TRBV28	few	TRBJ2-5	CASSPDSGGYQETQYF
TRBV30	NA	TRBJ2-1	CAWSFLAPGDSHEQFF
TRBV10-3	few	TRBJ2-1	CAITQGVNNEQFF
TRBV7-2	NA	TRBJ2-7	CASSPERSYEQYF
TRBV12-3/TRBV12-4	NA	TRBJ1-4	CASSPLGGMGEKLFF
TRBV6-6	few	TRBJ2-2	CASRGQGARAGELFF
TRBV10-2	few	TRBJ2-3	CASSSSNPDTQYF
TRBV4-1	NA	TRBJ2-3	CASSLFGVGVASTDTQYF
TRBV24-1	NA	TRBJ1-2	CATSDSGQDYTF
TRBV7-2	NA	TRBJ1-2	CASSLGTGAKWGYTF
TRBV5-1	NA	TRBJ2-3	CASSLLGGSTDTQYF
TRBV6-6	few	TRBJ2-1	CASSYQQGAYNEQFF
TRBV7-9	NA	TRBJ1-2	CASSLAWDGDYGYTF
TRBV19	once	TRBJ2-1	CASSIEAHEQFF
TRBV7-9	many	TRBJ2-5	CASSSTGETQYF
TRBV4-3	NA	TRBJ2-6	CASSSRQGGSGANVLTF
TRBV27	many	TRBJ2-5	CASSLNGGTGGLETQYF
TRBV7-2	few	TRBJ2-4	CASSSLGLAGGSSIQYF
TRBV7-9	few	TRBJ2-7	CASRKQGALYEQYF
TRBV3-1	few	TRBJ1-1	CASSQQGAGTEAFF
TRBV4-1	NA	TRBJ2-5	CASSVGAEQETQYF
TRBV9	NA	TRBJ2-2	CASRNSGNTGELFF
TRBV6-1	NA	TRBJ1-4	CASSEESGTGFEKLFF
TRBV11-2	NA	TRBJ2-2	CASSSGLAGGPTGELFF
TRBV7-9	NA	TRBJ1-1	CASSLAGTGEAFF
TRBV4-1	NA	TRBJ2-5	CASSPGGTGQETQYF
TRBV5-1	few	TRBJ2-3	CASSLVGGAFSTDTQYF
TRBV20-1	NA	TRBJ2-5	CSASPFSGGADETQYF
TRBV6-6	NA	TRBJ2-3	CASSYGGVPDTQYF
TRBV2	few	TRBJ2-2	CASNTGETGELFF
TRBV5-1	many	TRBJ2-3	CASSLQGTVGTDTQYF
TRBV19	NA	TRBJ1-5	CASSMRAESSNQPQHF
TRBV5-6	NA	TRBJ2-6	CASTRTGYGANVLTF
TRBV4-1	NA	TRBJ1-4	CASSQSGLGTGSEKLFF
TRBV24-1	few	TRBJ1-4	CATRGRREEAEKLFF
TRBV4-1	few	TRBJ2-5	CASSQDQGVKRTQYF
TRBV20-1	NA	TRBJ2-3	CSARDQGYTQYF
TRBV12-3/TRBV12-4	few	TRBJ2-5	CASSFGQHQETQYF
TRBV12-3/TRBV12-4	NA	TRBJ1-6	CASSLMGNSLHF
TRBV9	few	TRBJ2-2	CASSVGRGGTGELFF
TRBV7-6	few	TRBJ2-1	CASSTGPLDEQFF